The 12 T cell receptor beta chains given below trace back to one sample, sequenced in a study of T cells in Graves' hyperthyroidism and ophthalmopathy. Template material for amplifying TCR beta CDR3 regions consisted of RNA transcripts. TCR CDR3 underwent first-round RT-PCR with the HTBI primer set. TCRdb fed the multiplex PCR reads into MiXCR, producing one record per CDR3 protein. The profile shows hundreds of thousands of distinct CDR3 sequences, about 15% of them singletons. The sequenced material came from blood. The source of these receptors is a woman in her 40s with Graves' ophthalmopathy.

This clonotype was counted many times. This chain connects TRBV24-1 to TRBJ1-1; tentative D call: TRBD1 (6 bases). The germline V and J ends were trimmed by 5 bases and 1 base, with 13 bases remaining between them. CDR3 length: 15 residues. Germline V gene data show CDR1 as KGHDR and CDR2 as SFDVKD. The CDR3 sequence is CATSASTTGNTEAFF. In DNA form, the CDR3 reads TGTGCCACCAGTGCCTCCACGACAGGGAACACTGAAGCTTTCTTT.

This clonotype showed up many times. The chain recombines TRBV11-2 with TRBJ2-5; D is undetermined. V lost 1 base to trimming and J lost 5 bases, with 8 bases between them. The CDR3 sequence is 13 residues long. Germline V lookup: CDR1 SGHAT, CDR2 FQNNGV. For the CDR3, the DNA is TGTGCCAGCAGCTTAGTCTTGTGGGAGACCCAGTACTTC. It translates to CASSLVLWETQYF.

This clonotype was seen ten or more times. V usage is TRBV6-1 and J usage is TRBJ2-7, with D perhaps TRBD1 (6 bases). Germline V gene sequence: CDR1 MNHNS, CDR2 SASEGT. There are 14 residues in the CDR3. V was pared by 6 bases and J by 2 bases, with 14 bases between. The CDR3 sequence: CASRLDGGTYEQYF. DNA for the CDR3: TGTGCCAGCAGGCTAGATGGGGGCACCTACGAGCAGTACTTC.

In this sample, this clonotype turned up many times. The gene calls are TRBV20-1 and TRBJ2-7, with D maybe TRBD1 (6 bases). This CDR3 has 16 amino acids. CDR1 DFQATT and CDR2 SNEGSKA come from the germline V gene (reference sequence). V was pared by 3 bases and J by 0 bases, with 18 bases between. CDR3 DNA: TGCAGTGCTAGGAGCAACGAGTGGACAGACTCCTACGAGCAGTACTTC. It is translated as CSARSNEWTDSYEQYF.

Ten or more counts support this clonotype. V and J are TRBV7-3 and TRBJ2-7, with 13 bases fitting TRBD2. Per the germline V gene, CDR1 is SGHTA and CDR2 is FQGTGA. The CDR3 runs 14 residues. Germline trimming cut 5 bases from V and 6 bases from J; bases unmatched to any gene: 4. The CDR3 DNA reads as TGTGCCAGCAGCCCGAGGACTAGCGGGAGCGAGCAGTACTTC. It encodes CASSPRTSGSEQYF. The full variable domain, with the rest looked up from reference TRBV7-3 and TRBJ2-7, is GAGVSQTPSNKVTEKGKYVELRCDPISGHTALYWYRQSLGQGPEFLIYFQGTGAADDSGLPNDRFFAVRPEGSVSTLKIQRTERGDSAVYLCASSPRTSGSEQYFGPGTRLTVT.

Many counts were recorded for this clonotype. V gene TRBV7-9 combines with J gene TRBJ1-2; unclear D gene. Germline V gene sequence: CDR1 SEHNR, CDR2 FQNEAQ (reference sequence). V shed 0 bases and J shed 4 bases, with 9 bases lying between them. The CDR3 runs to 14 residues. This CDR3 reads CASSLAGSGYGYTF. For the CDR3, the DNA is TGTGCCAGCAGCTTAGCAGGGTCCGGCTATGGCTACACCTTC.

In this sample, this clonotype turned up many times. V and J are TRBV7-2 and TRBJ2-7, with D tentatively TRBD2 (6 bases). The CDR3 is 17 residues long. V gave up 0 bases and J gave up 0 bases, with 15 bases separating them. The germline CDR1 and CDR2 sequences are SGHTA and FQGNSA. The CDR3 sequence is CASSLARISGDSYEQYF. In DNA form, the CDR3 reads TGTGCCAGCAGCTTAGCGAGGATTAGCGGAGACTCCTACGAGCAGTACTTC.

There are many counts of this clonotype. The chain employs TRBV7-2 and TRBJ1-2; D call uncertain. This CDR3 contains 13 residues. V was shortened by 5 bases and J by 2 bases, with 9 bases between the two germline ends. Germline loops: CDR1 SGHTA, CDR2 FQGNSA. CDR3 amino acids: CASSPDLNYGYTF. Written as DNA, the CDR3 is TGTGCCAGCAGCCCGGATCTAAACTATGGCTACACCTTC.

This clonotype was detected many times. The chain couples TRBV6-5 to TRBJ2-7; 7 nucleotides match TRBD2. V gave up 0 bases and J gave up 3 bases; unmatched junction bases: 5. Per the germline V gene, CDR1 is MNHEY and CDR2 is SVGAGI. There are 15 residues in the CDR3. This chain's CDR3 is CASSYSAGVGYEQYF. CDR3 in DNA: TGTGCCAGCAGTTACTCCGCGGGAGTGGGCTACGAGCAGTACTTC.

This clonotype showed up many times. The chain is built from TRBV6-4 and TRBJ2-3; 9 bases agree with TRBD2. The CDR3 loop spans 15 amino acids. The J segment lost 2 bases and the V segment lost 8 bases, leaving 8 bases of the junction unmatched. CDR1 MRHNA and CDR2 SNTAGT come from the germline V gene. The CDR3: CASQRTSEDTDTQYF. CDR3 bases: TGTGCCAGCCAGAGGACTAGCGAGGACACAGATACGCAGTATTTT.

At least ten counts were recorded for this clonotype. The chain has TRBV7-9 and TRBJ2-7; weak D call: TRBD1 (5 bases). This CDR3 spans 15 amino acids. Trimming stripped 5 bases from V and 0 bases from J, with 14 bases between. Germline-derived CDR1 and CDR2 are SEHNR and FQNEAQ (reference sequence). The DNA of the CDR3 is TGTGCCAGCAGCATCCCCCAGGGTAGCTCCTACGAGCAGTACTTC. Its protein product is CASSIPQGSSYEQYF.

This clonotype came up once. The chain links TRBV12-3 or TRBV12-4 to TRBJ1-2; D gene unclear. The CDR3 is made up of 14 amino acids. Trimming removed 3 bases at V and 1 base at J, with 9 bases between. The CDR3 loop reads CASSFLPGNYGYTF. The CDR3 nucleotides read TGTGCCAGCAGTTTTCTGCCGGGTAACTATGGCTACACCTTC.